Each of the 18 T cell receptor beta chains below was sequenced from the same sample in a study of long-term antiretroviral therapy in people with HIV. The authors ran the immunoSEQ assay, v3.0, at survey level. Profiling relied on immunoSEQ multiplex PCR, and the TCRdb table lists in-frame clones only, not all of them. The sample lists about 17,000 clones; about 88% were seen once. Sequenced material: unsorted PBMCs, taken 6.9 years after starting antiretroviral therapy. These receptor sequences come from a man aged 50-59 years with HIV.

J is TRBJ2-3 and V is TRBV2, with TRBD2 identical over 11 bases. The V and J ends lost 6 bases and 0 bases, in that order; junction bases with no gene match: 5. This CDR3 region has 16 residues. Germline V CDR1 and CDR2: SNHLY, FYNNEI. As DNA, the CDR3 is TGTGCCAGCAGGCCCGTAGCGGGGGGGAGCACAGATACGCAGTATTTT. It is translated as CASRPVAGGSTDTQYF.

The chain combines TRBV2 with TRBJ2-7; weak D call: TRBD2 (6 bases). CDR3 length equals 14 residues. The V end lost 6 bases, the J end lost 6 bases, and 18 bases lay between the germline ends. Germline-derived CDR1 and CDR2 are SNHLY and FYNNEI. In nucleotides, the CDR3 is TGTGCCAGCAGGGAGGGTTCGAACATTATCGAGCAGTACTTC. Its translation: CASREGSNIIEQYF.

The sample holds one count of this clone. The genes are TRBV28 and TRBJ2-7; tentatively, D is TRBD1 or TRBD2 (6 bases each). CDR1 and CDR2 from the germline V gene are MDHEN and SYDVKM. V lost 3 bases, J lost 4 bases, and 22 bases lay in between. This CDR3 is 17 amino acids long. Here the CDR3 reads CASSLYHRRGKGYEQYF. CDR3 in DNA: TGTGCCAGCAGTTTGTACCACAGGAGGGGGAAAGGTTACGAGCAGTACTTC.

The J gene is TRBJ2-1, the V gene TRBV28; 8 bases match TRBD2. Germline CDR1 MDHEN, CDR2 SYDVKM. V dropped 7 bases and J dropped 3; count of bases not matched to a gene: 8. The CDR3 totals 15 residues. CDR3 sequence (DNA): TGTGCCAGCACCCTACCGGGACTAGACTACAATGAGCAGTTCTTC. Its translation: CASTLPGLDYNEQFF.

The V call is TRBV5-5, the J call TRBJ2-1, with unresolved D. This CDR3 region has 14 residues. Trimming left V 2 bases short and J 0 bases short, with 6 bases between. Germline-derived CDR1 and CDR2 are SGHKS and YYEKEE (reference sequence). DNA of the CDR3: TGTGCCAGCAGCTTAGGGAACTCCTACAATGAGCAGTTCTTC. Translated: CASSLGNSYNEQFF.

The rearrangement uses TRBV2 and TRBJ1-5; TRBD1 matches at 8 bases. V shed 1 base, J shed 1 base, and the junction held 3 bases outside the gene matches. The CDR3 has 16 amino acids. Germline CDR1 SNHLY, CDR2 FYNNEI. CDR3 sequence: CASSEGRQGSNQPQHF. The CDR3 DNA is TGTGCCAGCAGTGAAGGCAGACAGGGGAGCAATCAGCCCCAGCATTTT.

The chain joins TRBV7-6 to TRBJ1-5; 9 nucleotides align to TRBD1. Germline values: CDR1 SGHVS, CDR2 FNYEAQ. J lost 6 bases, V lost 5 bases, and 8 bases had no gene match. The CDR3 loop spans 15 amino acids. The DNA for the CDR3 is TGTGCCAGCAGCCCCGGGACAGGGTTCGTTCAGCCCCAGCATTTT. As protein: CASSPGTGFVQPQHF.

The chain has TRBV7-3 and TRBJ2-2, with D hard to call. Germline CDR1 is SGHTA and CDR2 is FQGTGA. The CDR3 is 15 residues long. Trimming left V 5 bases short and J 3 bases short, with 13 bases between. Written as DNA, the CDR3 is TGTGCCAGCAGCCCCTTAGGTGGTGACACCGGGGAGCTGTTTTTT. It yields the protein CASSPLGGDTGELFF.

CDR3 coding DNA: TGCGCCAGCAGCTTGTTCGGCGGACAGGGCCTGTACAATGAGCAGTTCTTC. Its protein product is CASSLFGGQGLYNEQFF. V gene TRBV5-1 combines with J gene TRBJ2-1, with TRBD1 matching 8 bases. This CDR3 is 17 amino acids long. The germline CDR1 and CDR2 sequences are SGHRS and YFSETQ. J was trimmed by 4 bases and V by 1 base; bases with no gene match: 10.

The V gene is TRBV6-6, the J gene TRBJ2-1; the match to TRBD2 covers 12 bases. This CDR3 spans 15 amino acids. The ends lost 7 bases at V and 2 bases at J; junction bases unmatched: 3. Germline values: CDR1 MNHNY, CDR2 SVGAGI (reference sequence). DNA for the CDR3: TGTGCCAGCACTCGACTAGCGGGAGCCTACAATGAGCAGTTCTTC. The encoded protein is CASTRLAGAYNEQFF.

This chain joins TRBV11-2 and TRBJ1-1; D uncertain. Germline V gives CDR1 SGHAT, CDR2 FQNNGV. The CDR3 contains 12 residues. V shed 0 bases and J shed 11 bases, with 10 bases lying between them. CDR3 sequence (DNA): TGTGCCAGCAGCTTAGACAGTCCGAGGGCTTTCTTT. Encoded protein: CASSLDSPRAFF. The whole variable domain, filled in from reference TRBV11-2 and TRBJ1-1, reads EAGVAQSPRYKIIEKRQSVAFWCNPISGHATLYWYQQILGQGPKLLIQFQNNGVVDDSQLPKDRFSAERLKGVDSTLKIQPAKLEDSAVYLCASSLDSPRAFFGQGTRLTVV.

The V and J genes are TRBV7-8 and TRBJ2-5; 8 bases agree with TRBD2. CDR1 and CDR2 from the germline V gene are SGHVS and FQNEAQ. This CDR3 contains 16 residues. The ends lost 3 bases at V and 3 bases at J; junction bases unmatched: 9. CDR3 bases: TGTGCCAGCAGCTTTTATTTTTCCGGGAGGGAAGAGACCCAGTACTTC. Its translation: CASSFYFSGREETQYF.

CDR3 protein: CASSMLTGLAGAEQFF. The CDR3 DNA sequence: TGTGCCAGTAGTATGCTGACGGGACTAGCGGGAGCCGAGCAGTTCTTC. The chain employs TRBV19 and TRBJ2-1; 14 nucleotides align to TRBD2. CDR3 length: 16 residues. J lost 10 bases, V lost 3 bases, and 8 bases had no gene match. CDR1 LNHDA and CDR2 SQIVND come from the germline V gene (reference sequence).

V usage is TRBV4-1 and J usage is TRBJ2-7; 7 bases line up with TRBD2. With 0 bases clipped from V and 4 bases from J, the junction kept 6 bases outside the gene matches. The germline V gene has CDR1 MGHRA and CDR2 YSYEKL. The CDR3 is made up of 15 amino acids. The CDR3 DNA reads as TGCGCCAGCAGCCAAGAGAGCGGGAATGGGTACGAGCAGTACTTC. Residues: CASSQESGNGYEQYF.

The V and J genes are TRBV7-6 and TRBJ2-7; 8 bases are a match to TRBD1. The V gene's germline CDR1 is SGHVS and CDR2 FNYEAQ. The CDR3 sequence is 19 residues long. Germline trimming cut 0 bases from V and 6 bases from J; bases unmatched to any gene: 19. For the CDR3, the DNA is TGTGCCAGCAGCTTAGCGGGGGTCAGGGGGCCTTCGAGAGCTGGCGAGCAGTACTTC. Its translation: CASSLAGVRGPSRAGEQYF.

The chain links TRBV11-2 to TRBJ1-5, with D unclear. Germline V lookup: CDR1 SGHAT, CDR2 FQNNGV. There are 15 residues in the CDR3. The V end lost 0 bases, the J end lost 4 bases, and 10 bases lay between the germline ends. The CDR3 spells CASSLDRAPNQPQHF. The DNA for the CDR3 is TGTGCCAGCAGCTTAGACCGTGCCCCGAATCAGCCCCAGCATTTT.

This clone has just one count. This sequence joins TRBV9 and TRBJ1-2, with D possibly being TRBD1 (5 bases). Trimming removed 6 bases at V and 7 bases at J, with 16 bases between. The CDR3 spans 13 residues. Looked up from germline, CDR1 is SGDLS and CDR2 is YYNGEE. CDR3 nucleotides: TGTGCCAGCACCAAGGGGCAGGAGGGTGGCTACACCTTC. Its protein product is CASTKGQEGGYTF.

J is TRBJ2-5 and V is TRBV15; D unclear. CDR1 LNHNV and CDR2 YYDKDF come from the germline V gene (reference sequence). The length of the CDR3 is 17 residues. The germline V and J ends were trimmed by 1 base and 4 bases, with 19 bases remaining between them. The CDR3 DNA follows: TGTGCCACCAGCAGAGGTCAGCAGAGGTCTTCAGGAGAGACCCAGTACTTC. It specifies CATSRGQQRSSGETQYF.